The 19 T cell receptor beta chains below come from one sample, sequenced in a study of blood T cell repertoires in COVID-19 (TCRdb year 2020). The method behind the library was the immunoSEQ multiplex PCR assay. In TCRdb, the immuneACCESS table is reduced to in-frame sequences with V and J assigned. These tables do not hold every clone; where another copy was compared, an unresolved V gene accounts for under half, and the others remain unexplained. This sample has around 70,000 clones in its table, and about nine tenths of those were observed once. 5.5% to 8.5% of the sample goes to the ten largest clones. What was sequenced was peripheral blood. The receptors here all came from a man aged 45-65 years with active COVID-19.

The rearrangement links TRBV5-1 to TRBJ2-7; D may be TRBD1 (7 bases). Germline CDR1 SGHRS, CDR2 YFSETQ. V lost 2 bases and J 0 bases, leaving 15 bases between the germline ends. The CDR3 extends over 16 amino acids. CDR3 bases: TGCGCCAGCAGCTTTCAACCAGGGGGGAGCTCCTACGAGCAGTACTTC. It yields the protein CASSFQPGGSSYEQYF.

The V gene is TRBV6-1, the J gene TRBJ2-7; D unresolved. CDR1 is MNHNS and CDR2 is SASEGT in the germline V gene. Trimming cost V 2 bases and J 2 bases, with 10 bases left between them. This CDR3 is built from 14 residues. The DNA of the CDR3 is TGTGCCAGCAGTGAAATTGCGTCAACCTACGAGCAGTACTTC. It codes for CASSEIASTYEQYF.

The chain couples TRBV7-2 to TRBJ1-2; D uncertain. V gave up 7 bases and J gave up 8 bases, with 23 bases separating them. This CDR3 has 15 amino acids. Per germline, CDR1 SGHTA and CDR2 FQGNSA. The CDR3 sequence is CASTSGGGGIGGYTF. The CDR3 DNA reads TGTGCCAGCACCTCGGGTGGCGGCGGCATTGGGGGCTACACCTTC.

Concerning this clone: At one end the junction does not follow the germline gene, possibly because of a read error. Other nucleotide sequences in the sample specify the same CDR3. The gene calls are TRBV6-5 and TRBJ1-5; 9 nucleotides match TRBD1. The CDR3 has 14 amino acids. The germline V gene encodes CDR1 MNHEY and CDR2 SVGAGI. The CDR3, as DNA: TGCGCCAGCAGTCAGGGACAGGGCGGTCAGCCCCAGCATTTT. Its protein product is CASSQGQGGQPQHF.

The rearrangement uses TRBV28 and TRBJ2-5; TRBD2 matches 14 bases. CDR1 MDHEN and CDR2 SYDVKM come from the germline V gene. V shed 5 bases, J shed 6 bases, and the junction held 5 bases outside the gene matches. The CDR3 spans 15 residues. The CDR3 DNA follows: TGTGCCAGCAGTATGACTAGCGGGAGGGGTAAGACCCAGTACTTC. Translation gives CASSMTSGRGKTQYF.

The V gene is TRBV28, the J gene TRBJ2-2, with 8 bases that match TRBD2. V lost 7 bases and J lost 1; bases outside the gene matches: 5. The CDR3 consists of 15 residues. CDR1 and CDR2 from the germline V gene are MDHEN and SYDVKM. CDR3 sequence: CASTVSGMNTGELFF. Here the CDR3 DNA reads TGTGCCAGCACCGTTAGCGGGATGAACACCGGGGAGCTGTTTTTT.

The chain's CDR3 is CASSQEAEYEQYF. CDR3 in DNA: TGCGCCAGCAGCCAAGAAGCGGAATACGAGCAGTACTTC. The J gene is TRBJ2-7, the V gene TRBV4-3; TRBD2 is a possible D gene (5 bases). Trimming removed 0 bases at V and 4 bases at J, with 7 bases between. From germline, CDR1 is LGHNA and CDR2 YSLEER. CDR3 length equals 13 residues.

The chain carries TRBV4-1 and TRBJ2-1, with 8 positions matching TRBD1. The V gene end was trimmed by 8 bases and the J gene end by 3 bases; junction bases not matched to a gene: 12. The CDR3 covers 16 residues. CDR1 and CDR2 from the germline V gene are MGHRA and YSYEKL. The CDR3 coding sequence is TGCGCCAGCGACTACTCAGGACAGGGCATCTACAATGAGCAGTTCTTC. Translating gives CASDYSGQGIYNEQFF.

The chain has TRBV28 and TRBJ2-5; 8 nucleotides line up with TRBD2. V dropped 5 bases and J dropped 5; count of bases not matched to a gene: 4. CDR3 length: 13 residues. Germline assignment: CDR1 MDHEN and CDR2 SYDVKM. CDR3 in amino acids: CASSLGLGETQYF. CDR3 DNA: TGTGCCAGCAGTCTGGGACTAGGGGAGACCCAGTACTTC.

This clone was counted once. The CDR3 region has the DNA TGTGCCAGCAGCTTAGACAGGGTGACAGGGACTGAAGCTTTCTTT. Residues: CASSLDRVTGTEAFF. The V call is TRBV11-2, the J call TRBJ1-1; 7 bases map to TRBD1. The V segment lost 0 bases and the J segment 5 bases; nucleotides outside the gene matches: 6. Per the germline V gene, CDR1 is SGHAT and CDR2 is FQNNGV. The CDR3 runs 15 residues.

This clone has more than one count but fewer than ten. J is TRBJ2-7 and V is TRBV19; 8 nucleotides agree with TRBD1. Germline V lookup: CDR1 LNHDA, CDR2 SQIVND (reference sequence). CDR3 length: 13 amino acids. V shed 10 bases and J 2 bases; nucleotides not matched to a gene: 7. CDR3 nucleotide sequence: TGTGCCACCGAGGACAGGGCCACCTACGAGCAGTACTTC. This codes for CATEDRATYEQYF.

The CDR3 spells CASSQPGTSHTGELFF. The CDR3 bases are TGCGCCAGCAGTCAGCCCGGGACTAGTCACACCGGGGAGCTGTTTTTT. The rearrangement links TRBV23-1 to TRBJ2-2, with 8 bases aligning to TRBD2. TRBV23-1 is annotated as an ORF whose role is uncertain. J lost 3 bases, V lost 3 bases, and 6 bases had no gene match. The CDR3 contains 16 residues.

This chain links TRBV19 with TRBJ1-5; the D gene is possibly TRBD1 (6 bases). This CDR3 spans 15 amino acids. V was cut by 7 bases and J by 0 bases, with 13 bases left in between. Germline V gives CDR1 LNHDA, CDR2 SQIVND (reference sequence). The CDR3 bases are TGTGCCAGTAAATGGGGGCTTAATAGCAATCAGCCCCAGCATTTT. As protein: CASKWGLNSNQPQHF.

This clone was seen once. In DNA, the CDR3 is TGTGCCTGGGACGGACAGGGGGCTCGAAACACCATATATTTT. Protein sequence: CAWDGQGARNTIYF. The chain combines TRBV30 with TRBJ1-3; the match to TRBD1 covers 11 bases. The germline CDR1 and CDR2 sequences are GTSNPN and SVGIG (reference sequence). This CDR3 spans 14 amino acids. Unmatched junction bases numbered 5, after V lost 5 bases and J lost 5 bases.

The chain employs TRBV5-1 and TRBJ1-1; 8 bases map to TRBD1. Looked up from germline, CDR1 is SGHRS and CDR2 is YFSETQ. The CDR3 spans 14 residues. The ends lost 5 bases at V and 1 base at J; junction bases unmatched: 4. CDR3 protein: CASRAGQANTEAFF. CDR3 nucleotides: TGCGCCAGCAGAGCGGGACAGGCGAACACTGAAGCTTTCTTT.

CDR3 in DNA: TGCGCCAGCAGCCACTCGGCAGACGGCGGGACGTTGAACACTGAAGCTTTCTTT. It translates to CASSHSADGGTLNTEAFF. This chain connects TRBV4-3 to TRBJ1-1; maybe TRBD1 (5 bases). V lost 3 bases, J lost 0 bases, and 20 bases lay in between. The CDR3 totals 18 residues. Germline values: CDR1 LGHNA, CDR2 YSLEER.

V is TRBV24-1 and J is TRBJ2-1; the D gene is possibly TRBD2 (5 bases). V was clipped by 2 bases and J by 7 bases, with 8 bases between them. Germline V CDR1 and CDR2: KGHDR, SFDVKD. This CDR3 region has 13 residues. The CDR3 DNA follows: TGTGCCACCAGTGATTCCGGCGGGAATGAGCAGTTCTTC. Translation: CATSDSGGNEQFF.

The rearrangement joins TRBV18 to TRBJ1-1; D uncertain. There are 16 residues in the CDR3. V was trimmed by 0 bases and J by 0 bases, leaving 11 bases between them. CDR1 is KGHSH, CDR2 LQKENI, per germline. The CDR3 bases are TGTGCCAGCTCACCACCGGAGGCAGGTCTGAACACTGAAGCTTTCTTT. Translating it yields CASSPPEAGLNTEAFF.

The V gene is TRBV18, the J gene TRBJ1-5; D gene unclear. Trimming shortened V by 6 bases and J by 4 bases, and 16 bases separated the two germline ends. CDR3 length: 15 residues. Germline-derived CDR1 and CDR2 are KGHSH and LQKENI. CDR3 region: CASSAGRVKNQPQHF. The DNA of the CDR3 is TGTGCCAGCTCCGCGGGTAGGGTCAAAAATCAGCCCCAGCATTTT.